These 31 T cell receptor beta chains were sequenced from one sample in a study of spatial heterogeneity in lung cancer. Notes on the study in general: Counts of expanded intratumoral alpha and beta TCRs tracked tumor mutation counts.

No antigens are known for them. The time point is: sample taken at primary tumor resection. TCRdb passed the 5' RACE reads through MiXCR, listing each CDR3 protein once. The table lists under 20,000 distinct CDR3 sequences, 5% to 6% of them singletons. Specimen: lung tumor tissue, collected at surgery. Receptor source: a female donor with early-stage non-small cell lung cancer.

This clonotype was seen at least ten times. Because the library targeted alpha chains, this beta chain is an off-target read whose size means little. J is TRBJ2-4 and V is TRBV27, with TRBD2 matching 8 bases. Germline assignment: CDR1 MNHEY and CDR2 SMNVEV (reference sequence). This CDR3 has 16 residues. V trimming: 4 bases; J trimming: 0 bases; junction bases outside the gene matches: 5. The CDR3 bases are TGTGCCAGCAGTTACCGGGGGGGCGCAGCCAAAAACATTCAGTACTTC. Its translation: CASSYRGGAAKNIQYF.

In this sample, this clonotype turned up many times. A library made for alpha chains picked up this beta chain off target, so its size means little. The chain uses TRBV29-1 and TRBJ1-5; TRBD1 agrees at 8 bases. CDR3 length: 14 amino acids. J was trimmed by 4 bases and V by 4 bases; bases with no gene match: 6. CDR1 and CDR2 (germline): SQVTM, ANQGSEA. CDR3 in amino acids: CSVGGDRPNQPQHF. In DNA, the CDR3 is TGCAGCGTTGGCGGGGACAGGCCTAATCAGCCCCAGCATTTT.

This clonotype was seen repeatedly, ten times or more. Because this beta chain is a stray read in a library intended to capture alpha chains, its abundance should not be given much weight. CDR3 DNA: TGTGCCAGCAGCTCCAACTACGGGGCACCCCTCCACTTT. Translated, it gives CASSSNYGAPLHF. The chain employs TRBV7-9 and TRBJ1-6, with no clear D. CDR1 and CDR2 (germline): SEHNR, FQNEAQ (reference sequence). V was clipped by 4 bases and J by 11 bases, with 12 bases between them. The CDR3 extends over 13 amino acids.

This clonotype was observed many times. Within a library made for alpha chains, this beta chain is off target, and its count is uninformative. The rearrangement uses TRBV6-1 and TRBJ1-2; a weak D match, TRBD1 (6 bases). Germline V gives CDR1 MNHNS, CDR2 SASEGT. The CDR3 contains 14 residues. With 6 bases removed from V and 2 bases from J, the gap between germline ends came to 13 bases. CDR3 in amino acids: CASSNRVRNYGYTF. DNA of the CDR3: TGTGCCAGCAGCAACAGGGTCAGGAACTATGGCTACACCTTC.

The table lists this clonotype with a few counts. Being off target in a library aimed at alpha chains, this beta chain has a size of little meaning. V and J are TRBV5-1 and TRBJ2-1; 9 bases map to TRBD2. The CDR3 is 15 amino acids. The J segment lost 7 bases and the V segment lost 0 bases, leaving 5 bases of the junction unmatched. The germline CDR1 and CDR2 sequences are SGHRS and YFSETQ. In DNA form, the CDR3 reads TGCGCCAGCAGCTTGGAACTAGCGGGTCAAAATGAGCAGTTCTTC. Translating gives CASSLELAGQNEQFF.

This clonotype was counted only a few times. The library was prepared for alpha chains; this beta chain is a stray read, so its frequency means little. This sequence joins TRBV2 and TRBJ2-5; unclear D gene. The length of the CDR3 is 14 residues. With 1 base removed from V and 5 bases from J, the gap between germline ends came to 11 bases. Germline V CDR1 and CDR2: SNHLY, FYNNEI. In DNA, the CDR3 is TGTGCCAGCAGTGAAGACCTTCGCGGCGAGACCCAGTACTTC. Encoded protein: CASSEDLRGETQYF.

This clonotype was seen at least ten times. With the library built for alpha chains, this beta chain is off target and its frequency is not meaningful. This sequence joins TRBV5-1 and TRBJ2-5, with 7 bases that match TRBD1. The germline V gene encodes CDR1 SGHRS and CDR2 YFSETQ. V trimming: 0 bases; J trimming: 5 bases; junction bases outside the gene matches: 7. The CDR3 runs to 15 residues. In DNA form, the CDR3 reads TGCGCCAGCAGCTTGGCGACAGGGCCAGGGGAGACCCAGTACTTC. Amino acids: CASSLATGPGETQYF. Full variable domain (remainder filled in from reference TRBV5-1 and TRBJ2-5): KAGVTQTPRYLIKTRGQQVTLSCSPISGHRSVSWYQQTPGQGLQFLFEYFSETQRNKGNFPGRFSGRQFSNSRSEMNVSTLELGDSALYLCASSLATGPGETQYFGPGTRLLVL.

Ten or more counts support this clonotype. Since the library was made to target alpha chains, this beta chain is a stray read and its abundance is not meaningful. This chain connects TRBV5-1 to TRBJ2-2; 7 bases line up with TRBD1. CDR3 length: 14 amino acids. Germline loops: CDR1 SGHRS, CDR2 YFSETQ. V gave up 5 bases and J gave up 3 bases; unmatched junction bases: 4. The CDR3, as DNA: TGCGCCAGCAGAACAGGGGCCCACACCGGGGAGCTGTTTTTT. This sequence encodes CASRTGAHTGELFF.

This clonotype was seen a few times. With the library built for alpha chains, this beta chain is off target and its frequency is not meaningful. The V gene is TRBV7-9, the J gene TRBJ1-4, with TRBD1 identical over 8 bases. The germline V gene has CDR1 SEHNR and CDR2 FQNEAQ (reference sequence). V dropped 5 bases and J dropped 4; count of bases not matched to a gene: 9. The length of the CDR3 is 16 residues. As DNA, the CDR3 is TGTGCCAGCAGCGCCCGGGACAGGCGGTATAATGAAAAACTGTTTTTT. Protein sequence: CASSARDRRYNEKLFF.

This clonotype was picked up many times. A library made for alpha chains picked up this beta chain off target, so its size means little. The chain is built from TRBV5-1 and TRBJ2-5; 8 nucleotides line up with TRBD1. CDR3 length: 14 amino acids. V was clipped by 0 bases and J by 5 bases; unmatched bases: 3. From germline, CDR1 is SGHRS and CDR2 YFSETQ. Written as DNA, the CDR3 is TGCGCCAGCAGCTTGGACAGGGGGGTCGAGACCCAGTACTTC. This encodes CASSLDRGVETQYF.

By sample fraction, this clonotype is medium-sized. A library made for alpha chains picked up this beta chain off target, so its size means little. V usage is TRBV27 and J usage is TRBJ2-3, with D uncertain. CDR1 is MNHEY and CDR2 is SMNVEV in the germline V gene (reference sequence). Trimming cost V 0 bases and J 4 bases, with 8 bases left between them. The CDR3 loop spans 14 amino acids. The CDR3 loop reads CASSLSNLADTQYF. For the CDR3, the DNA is TGTGCCAGCAGTTTATCTAATTTGGCAGATACGCAGTATTTT.

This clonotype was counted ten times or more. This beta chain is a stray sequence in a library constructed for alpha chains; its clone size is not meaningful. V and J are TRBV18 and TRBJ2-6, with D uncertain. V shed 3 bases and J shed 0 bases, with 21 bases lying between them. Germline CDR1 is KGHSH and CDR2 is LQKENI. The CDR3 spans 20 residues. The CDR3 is CASSPTIKGILVSGANVLTF. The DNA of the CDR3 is TGTGCCAGCTCACCCACGATAAAAGGGATCTTGGTCTCTGGGGCCAACGTCCTGACTTTC.

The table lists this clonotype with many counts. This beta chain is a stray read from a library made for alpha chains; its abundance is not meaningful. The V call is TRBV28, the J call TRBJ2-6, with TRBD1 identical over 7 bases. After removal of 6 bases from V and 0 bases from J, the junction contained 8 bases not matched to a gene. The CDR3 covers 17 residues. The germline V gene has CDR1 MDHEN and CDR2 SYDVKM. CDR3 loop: CASRTPRQGSGANVLTF. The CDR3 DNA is TGTGCCAGCAGAACACCTAGACAGGGCTCTGGGGCCAACGTCCTGACTTTC.

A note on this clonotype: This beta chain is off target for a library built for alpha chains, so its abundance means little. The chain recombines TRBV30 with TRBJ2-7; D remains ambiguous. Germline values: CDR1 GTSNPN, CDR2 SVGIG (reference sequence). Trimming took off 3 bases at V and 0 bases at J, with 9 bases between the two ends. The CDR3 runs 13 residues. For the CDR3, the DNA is TGTGCCTGGAGCCCCAGGAGCTCCTACGAGCAGTACTTC. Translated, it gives CAWSPRSSYEQYF.

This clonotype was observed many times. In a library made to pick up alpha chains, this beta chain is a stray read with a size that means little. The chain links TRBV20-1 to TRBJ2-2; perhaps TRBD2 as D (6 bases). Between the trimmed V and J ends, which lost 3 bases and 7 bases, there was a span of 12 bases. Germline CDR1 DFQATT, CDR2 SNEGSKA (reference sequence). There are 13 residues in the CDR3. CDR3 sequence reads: CSASPSGHGELFF. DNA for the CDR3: TGCAGTGCTAGCCCCAGCGGGCACGGGGAGCTGTTTTTT.

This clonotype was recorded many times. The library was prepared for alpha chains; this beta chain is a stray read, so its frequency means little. As DNA, the CDR3 is TGCGCCAGCAGCTTCCTGACGGGGAGCAGTACAGATACGCAGTATTTT. Encoded protein: CASSFLTGSSTDTQYF. This chain connects TRBV5-1 to TRBJ2-3; tentatively, D is TRBD2 (5 bases). The CDR3 extends over 16 amino acids. Looked up from germline, CDR1 is SGHRS and CDR2 is YFSETQ. V lost 2 bases and J lost 3, with 16 bases in between. The variable domain in full, completed from reference TRBV5-1 and TRBJ2-3, reads KAGVTQTPRYLIKTRGQQVTLSCSPISGHRSVSWYQQTPGQGLQFLFEYFSETQRNKGNFPGRFSGRQFSNSRSEMNVSTLELGDSALYLCASSFLTGSSTDTQYFGPGTRLTVL.

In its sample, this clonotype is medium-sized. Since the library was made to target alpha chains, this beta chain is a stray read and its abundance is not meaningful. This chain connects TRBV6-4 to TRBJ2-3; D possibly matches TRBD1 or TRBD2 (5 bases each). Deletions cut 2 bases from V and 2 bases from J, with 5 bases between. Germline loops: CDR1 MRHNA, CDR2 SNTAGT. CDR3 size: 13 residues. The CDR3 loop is CASSDGTTDTQYF. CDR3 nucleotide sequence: TGTGCCAGCAGTGACGGGACCACAGATACGCAGTATTTT.

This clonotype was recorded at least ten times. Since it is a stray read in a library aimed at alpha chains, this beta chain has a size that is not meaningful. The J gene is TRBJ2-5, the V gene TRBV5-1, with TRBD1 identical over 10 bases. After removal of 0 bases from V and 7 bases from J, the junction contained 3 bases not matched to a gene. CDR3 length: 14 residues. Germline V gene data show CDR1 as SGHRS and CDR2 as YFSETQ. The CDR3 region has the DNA TGCGCCAGCAGCTTGGGACAGGGGGCTGTGACCCAGTACTTC. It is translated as CASSLGQGAVTQYF.

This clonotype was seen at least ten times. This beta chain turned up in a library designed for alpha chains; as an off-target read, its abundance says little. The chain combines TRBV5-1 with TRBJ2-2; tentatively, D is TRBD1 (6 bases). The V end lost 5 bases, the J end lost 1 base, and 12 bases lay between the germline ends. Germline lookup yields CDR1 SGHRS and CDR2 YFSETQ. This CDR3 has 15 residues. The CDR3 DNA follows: TGCGCCAGCAGAGAGATGGGACAGAACACCGGGGAGCTGTTTTTT. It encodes CASREMGQNTGELFF. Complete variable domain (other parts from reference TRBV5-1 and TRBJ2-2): KAGVTQTPRYLIKTRGQQVTLSCSPISGHRSVSWYQQTPGQGLQFLFEYFSETQRNKGNFPGRFSGRQFSNSRSEMNVSTLELGDSALYLCASREMGQNTGELFFGEGSRLTVL.

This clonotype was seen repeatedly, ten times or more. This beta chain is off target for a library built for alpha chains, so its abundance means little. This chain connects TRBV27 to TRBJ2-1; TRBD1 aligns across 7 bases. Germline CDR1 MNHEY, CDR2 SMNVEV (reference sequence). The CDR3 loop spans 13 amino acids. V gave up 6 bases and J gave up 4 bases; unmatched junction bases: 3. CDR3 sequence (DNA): TGTGCCAGCAGACGGGACAGTTACAATGAGCAGTTCTTC. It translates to CASRRDSYNEQFF.

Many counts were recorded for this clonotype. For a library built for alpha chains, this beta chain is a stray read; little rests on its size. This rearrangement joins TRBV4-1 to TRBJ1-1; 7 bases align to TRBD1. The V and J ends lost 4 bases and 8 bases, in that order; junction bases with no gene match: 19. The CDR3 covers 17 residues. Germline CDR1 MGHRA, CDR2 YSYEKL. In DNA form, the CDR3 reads TGCGCCAGCAGCCCGGGGATCCGGGACAGAAAATTCTTGGAAGCTTTCTTT. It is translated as CASSPGIRDRKFLEAFF.

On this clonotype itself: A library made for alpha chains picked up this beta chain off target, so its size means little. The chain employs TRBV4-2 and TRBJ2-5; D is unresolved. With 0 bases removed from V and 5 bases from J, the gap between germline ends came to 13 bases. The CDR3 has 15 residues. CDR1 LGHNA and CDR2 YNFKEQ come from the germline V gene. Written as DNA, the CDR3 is TGTGCCAGCAGCCAAGATGAACTGAGTTATGAGACCCAGTACTTC. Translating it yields CASSQDELSYETQYF.

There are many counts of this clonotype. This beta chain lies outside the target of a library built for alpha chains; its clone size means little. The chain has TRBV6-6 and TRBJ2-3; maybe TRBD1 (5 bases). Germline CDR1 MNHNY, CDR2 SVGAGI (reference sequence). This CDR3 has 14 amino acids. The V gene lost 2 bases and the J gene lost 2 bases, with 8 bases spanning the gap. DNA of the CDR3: TGTGCCAGCAGTTACGTAGGGGCCACAGATACGCAGTATTTT. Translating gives CASSYVGATDTQYF.

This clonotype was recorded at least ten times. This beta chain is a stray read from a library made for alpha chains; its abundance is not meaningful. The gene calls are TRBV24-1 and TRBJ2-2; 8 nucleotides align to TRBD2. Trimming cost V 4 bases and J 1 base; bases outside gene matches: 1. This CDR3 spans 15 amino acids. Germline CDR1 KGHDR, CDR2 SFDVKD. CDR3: CATSDGRVNTGELFF. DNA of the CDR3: TGTGCCACCAGTGACGGGAGGGTGAACACCGGGGAGCTGTTTTTT.

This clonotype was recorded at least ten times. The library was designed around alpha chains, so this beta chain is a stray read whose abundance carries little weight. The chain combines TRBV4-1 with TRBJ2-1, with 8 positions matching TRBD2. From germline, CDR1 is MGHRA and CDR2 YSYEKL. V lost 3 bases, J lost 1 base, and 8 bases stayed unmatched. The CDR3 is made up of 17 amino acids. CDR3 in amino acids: CASSQQGSGSSYNEQFF. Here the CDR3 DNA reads TGCGCCAGCAGCCAGCAGGGGAGCGGGAGTTCCTACAATGAGCAGTTCTTC.

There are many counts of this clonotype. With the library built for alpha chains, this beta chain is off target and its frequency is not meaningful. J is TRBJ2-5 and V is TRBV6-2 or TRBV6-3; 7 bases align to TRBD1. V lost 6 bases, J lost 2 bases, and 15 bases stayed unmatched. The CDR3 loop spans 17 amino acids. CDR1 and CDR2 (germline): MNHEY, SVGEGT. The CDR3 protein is CASSPKLGTAPQETQYF. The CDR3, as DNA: TGTGCCAGCAGCCCCAAGCTAGGGACAGCTCCACAAGAGACCCAGTACTTC.

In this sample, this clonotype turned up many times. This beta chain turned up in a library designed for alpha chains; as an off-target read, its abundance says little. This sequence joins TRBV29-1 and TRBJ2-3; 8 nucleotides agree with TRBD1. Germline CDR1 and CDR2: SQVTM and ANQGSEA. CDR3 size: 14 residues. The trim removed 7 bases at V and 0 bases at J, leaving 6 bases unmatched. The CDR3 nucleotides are TGCAGCGCTGAGGACAGGGCTAGCACAGATACGCAGTATTTT. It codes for CSAEDRASTDTQYF.

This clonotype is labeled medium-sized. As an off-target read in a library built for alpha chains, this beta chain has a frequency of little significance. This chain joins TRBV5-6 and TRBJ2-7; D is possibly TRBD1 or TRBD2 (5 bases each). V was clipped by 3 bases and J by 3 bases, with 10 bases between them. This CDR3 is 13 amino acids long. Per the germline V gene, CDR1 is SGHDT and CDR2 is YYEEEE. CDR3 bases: TGTGCCAGCAGCTCCGGGACCTACTACGAGCAGTACTTC. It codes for CASSSGTYYEQYF.

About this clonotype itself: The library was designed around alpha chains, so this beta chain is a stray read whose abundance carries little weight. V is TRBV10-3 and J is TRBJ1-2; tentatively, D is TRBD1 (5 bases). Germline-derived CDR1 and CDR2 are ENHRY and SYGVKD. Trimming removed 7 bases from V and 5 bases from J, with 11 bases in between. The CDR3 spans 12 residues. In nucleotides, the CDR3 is TGTGCCATCACTCCCGGGGGGTATGGCTACACCTTC. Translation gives CAITPGGYGYTF.

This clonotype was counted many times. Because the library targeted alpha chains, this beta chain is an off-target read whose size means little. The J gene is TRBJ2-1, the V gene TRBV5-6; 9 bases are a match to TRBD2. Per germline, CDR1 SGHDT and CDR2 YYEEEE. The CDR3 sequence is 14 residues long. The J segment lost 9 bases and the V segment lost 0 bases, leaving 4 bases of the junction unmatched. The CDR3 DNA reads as TGTGCCAGCAGCTTGGGATTAGCGGGAGCTGAGCAGTTCTTC. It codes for CASSLGLAGAEQFF. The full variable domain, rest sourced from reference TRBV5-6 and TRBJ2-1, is DAGVTQSPTHLIKTRGQQVTLRCSPKSGHDTVSWYQQALGQGPQFIFQYYEEEERQRGNFPDRFSGHQFPNYSSELNVNALLLGDSALYLCASSLGLAGAEQFFGPGTRLTVL.

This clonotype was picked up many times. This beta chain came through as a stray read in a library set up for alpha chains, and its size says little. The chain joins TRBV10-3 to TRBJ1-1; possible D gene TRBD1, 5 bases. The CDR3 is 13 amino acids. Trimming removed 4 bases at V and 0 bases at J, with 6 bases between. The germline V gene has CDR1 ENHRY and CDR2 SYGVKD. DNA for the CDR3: TGTGCCATCAGTGGGGGCCTGAACACTGAAGCTTTCTTT. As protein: CAISGGLNTEAFF.